A selection of T cell receptor beta chains follows, all from one sample in a study of blood T cell repertoires in COVID-19. Data came from immunoSEQ multiplex PCR; TCRdb stores just in-frame clones and leaves some out. Of a few hundred thousand clones in the sample, 85% are singletons; the top ten hold about 17%. What was sequenced was PBMCs or T cells enriched from blood (not recorded which). The receptors here all came from a man in his forties who had recovered from COVID-19. Both conserved end residues are part of each CDR3. The D gene is left open where the match is weak. The size field is filled for only some rows; it gives once, few, many or a size class.

cdr3_aa cdr3_nt j_call clone_size cdr3_length v_call d_call
CASSVSGQGETQYF TGTGCCAGCAGCGTCTCAGGACAGGGGGAGACCCAGTACTTC TRBJ2-5 . 14 TRBV9 TRBD1
CASSLGKERQETQYF TGTGCCAGCAGCTTGGGAAAAGAGAGACAAGAGACCCAGTACTTC TRBJ2-5 . 15 TRBV5-4 .
CASSWGPHRAANEKLFF TGTGCCAGCAGCTGGGGGCCCCACAGGGCGGCTAATGAAAAACTGTTTTTT TRBJ1-4 . 17 TRBV5-6 .
CASSLAPSRGVDEQFF TGCGCCAGCAGCTTGGCCCCATCGCGGGGGGTAGATGAGCAGTTCTTC TRBJ2-1 . 16 TRBV5-1 TRBD2
CASSLGLSSGNTIYF TGTGCCAGCAGCCTGGGACTTTCCTCTGGAAACACCATATATTTT TRBJ1-3 . 15 TRBV3-1/TRBV3-2 .
CASSYQGLAGANEQFF TGTGCCAGCAGCTATCAGGGACTAGCGGGAGCTAATGAGCAGTTCTTC TRBJ2-1 . 16 TRBV7-3 TRBD2
CASSYGGRANEQFF TGCGCCAGCAGTTATGGCGGGAGGGCGAATGAGCAGTTCTTC TRBJ2-1 once 14 TRBV5-1 TRBD2
CATSLTGAFQPQHF TGTGCCACCAGTTTGACAGGGGCGTTTCAGCCCCAGCATTTT TRBJ1-5 few 14 TRBV15 TRBD1
CASRQGTGGANVLTF TGTGCCAGCAGACAGGGAACGGGCGGGGCCAACGTCCTGACTTTC TRBJ2-6 . 15 TRBV2 .
CATRVNTEAFF TGTGCCACCCGAGTGAACACTGAAGCTTTCTTT TRBJ1-1 . 11 TRBV6-5 .
CSAVQASSYNEQFF TGCAGCGCCGTTCAGGCGAGCTCCTACAATGAGCAGTTCTTC TRBJ2-1 once 14 TRBV29-1 .
CASSAPSSYYNEQFF TGTGCCAGCAGTGCCCCTTCTAGCTACTACAATGAGCAGTTCTTC TRBJ2-1 . 15 TRBV28 .